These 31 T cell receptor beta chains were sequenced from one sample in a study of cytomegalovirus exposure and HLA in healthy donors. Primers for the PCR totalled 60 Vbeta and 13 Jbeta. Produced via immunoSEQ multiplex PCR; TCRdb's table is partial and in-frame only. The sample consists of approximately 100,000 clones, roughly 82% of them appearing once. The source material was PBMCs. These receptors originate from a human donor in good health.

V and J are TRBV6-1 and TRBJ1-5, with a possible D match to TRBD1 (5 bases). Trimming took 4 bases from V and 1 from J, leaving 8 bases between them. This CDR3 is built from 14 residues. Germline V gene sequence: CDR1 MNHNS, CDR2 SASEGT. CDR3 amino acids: CASSVKGSNQPQHF. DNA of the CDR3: TGTGCCAGCAGTGTCAAGGGGAGCAATCAGCCCCAGCATTTT.

The CDR3 nucleotides are TGCGCCAGCAGCCCAACGACTAGCGGGGGGGAGCAGTACTTC. This sequence encodes CASSPTTSGGEQYF. The rearrangement joins TRBV5-1 to TRBJ2-7; TRBD2 matches 13 bases. Germline V gene lookup returns CDR1 SGHRS and CDR2 YFSETQ. The ends lost 4 bases at V and 7 bases at J; junction bases unmatched: 5. The CDR3 loop spans 14 amino acids.

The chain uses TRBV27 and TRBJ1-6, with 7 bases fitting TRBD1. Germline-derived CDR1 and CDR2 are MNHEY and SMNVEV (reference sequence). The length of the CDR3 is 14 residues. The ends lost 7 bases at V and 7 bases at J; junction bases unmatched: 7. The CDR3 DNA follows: TGTGCCAGCACCTTGGGGACAGTAAATTCACCCCTCCACTTT. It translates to CASTLGTVNSPLHF.

CDR3 amino acids: CASTPGGGNGYTF. The CDR3 DNA follows: TGTGCCAGCACCCCGGGAGGGGGCAATGGCTACACCTTC. This chain connects TRBV7-2 to TRBJ1-2; 7 bases are a match to TRBD1. In germline, CDR1 is SGHTA, CDR2 FQGNSA. V dropped 7 bases and J dropped 6; count of bases not matched to a gene: 8. This CDR3 contains 13 residues.

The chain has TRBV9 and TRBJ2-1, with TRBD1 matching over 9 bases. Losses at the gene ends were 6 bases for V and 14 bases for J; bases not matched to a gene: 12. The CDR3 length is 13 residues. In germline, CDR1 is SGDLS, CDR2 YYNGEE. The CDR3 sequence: CASKPTGQGIEFF. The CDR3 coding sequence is TGTGCCAGCAAACCCACCGGACAGGGGATTGAGTTCTTC.

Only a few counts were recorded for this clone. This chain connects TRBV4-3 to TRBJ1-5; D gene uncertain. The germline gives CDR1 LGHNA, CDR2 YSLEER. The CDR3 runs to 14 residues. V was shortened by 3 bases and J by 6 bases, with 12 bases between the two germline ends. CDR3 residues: CASSHGLFSQPQHF. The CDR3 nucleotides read TGCGCCAGCAGCCATGGGCTCTTTTCTCAGCCCCAGCATTTT.

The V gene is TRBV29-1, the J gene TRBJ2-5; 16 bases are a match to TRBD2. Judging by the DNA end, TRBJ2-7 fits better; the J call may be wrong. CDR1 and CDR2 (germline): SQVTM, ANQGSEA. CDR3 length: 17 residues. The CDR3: CSVQGLAGGSNTYEQYF. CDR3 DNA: TGCAGCGTTCAGGGACTAGCGGGGGGGTCCAACACCTACGAGCAGTACTTC.

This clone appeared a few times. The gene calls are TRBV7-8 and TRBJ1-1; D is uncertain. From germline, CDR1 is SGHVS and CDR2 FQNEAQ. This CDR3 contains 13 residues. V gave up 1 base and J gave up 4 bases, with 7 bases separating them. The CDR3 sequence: CASSLVSGTEAFF. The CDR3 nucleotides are TGTGCCAGCAGCTTAGTCAGTGGCACTGAAGCTTTCTTT.

In nucleotides, the CDR3 is TGCGCCAGCAATAGCGGGGGGGGTAATGAGCAGTTCTTC. Translated: CASNSGGGNEQFF. This chain joins TRBV5-1 and TRBJ2-1; 11 bases match TRBD2. The CDR3 extends over 13 amino acids. Trimming removed 6 bases from V and 7 bases from J; junction bases left unmatched: 3. In germline, CDR1 is SGHRS, CDR2 YFSETQ.

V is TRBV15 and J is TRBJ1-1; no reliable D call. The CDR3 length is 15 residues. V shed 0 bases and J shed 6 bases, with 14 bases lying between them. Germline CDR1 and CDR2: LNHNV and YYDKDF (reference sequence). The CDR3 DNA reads TGTGCCACCAGCAGAGAAAGGTCGCGGGCTGCTGAAGCTTTCTTT. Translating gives CATSRERSRAAEAFF.

CDR3 nucleotide sequence: TGTGCCAGCAGCTTAGTGCGGGGAGGGGATAGAAACACCATATATTTT. Amino acid sequence: CASSLVRGGDRNTIYF. This chain joins TRBV7-6 and TRBJ1-3, with TRBD1 as a possible D gene (5 bases). Germline V gene sequence: CDR1 SGHVS, CDR2 FNYEAQ. V was trimmed by 1 base and J by 5 bases, leaving 15 bases between them. This CDR3 comprises 16 residues.

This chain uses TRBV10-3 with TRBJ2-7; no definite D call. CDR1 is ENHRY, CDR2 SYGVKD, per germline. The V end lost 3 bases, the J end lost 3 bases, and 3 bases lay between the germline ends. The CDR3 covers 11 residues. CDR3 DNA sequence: TGTGCCATCAGTGATTACTACGAGCAGTACTTC. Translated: CAISDYYEQYF.

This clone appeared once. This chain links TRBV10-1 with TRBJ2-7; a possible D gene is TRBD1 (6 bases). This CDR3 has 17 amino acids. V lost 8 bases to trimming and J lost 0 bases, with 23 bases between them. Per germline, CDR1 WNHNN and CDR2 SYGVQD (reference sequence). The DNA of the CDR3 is TGCGCCAGCCCAATCGTGGGCAGACAGGACTTCTCCTACGAGCAGTACTTC. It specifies CASPIVGRQDFSYEQYF.

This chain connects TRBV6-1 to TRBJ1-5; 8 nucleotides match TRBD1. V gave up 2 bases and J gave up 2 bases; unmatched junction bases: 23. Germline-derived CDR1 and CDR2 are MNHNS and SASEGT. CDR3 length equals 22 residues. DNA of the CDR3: TGTGCCAGCAGTGAATCGCATCGGGTGGCAGGGGGCGCGAAATATGGCAATCAGCCCCAGCATTTT. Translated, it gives CASSESHRVAGGAKYGNQPQHF.

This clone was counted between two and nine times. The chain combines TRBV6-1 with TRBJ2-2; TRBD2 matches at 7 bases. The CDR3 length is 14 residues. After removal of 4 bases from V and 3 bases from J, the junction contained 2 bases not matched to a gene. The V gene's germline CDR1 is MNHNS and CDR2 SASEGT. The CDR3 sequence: CASSATSDTGELFF. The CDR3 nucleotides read TGTGCCAGCAGTGCAACTAGCGACACCGGGGAGCTGTTTTTT.

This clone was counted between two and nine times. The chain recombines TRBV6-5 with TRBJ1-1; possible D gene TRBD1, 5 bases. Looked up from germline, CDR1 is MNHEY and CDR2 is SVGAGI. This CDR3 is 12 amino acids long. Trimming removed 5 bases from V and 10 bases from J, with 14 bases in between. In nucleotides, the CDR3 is TGTGCCAGCAGTGCCCTTGACGGGGGAGCTTTCTTT. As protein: CASSALDGGAFF.

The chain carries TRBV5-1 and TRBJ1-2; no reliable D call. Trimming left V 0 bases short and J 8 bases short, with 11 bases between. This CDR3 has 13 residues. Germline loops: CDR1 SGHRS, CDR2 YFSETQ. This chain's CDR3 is CASSLGGLQGYTF. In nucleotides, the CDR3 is TGCGCCAGCAGCTTGGGCGGTTTACAAGGCTACACCTTC.

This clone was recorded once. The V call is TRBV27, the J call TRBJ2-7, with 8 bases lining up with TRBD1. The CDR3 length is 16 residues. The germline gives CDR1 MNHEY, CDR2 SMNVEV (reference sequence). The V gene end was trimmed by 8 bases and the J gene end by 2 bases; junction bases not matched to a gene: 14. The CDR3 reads CASAYSSGQGAYEQYF. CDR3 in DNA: TGTGCCAGCGCCTATAGTTCCGGACAGGGTGCCTACGAGCAGTACTTC.

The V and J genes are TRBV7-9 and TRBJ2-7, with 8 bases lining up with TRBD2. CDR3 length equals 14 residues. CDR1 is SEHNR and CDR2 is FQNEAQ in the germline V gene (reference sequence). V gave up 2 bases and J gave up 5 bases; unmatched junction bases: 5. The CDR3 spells CASSLMAGGDEQYF. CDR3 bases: TGTGCCAGCAGCTTAATGGCGGGGGGCGACGAGCAGTACTTC.

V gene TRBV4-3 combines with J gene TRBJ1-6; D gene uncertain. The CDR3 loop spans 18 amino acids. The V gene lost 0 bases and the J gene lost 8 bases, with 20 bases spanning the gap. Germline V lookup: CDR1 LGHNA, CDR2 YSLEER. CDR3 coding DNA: TGCGCCAGCAGCCAAGATCGGCTTTCGGGGAGCGGAGATTCACCCCTCCACTTT. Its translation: CASSQDRLSGSGDSPLHF.

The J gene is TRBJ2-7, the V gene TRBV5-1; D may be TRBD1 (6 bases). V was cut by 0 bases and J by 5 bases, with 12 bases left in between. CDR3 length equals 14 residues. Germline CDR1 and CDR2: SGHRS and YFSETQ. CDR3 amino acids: CASSLDGGGDEQYF. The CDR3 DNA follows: TGCGCCAGCAGCTTGGATGGGGGCGGTGACGAGCAGTACTTC.

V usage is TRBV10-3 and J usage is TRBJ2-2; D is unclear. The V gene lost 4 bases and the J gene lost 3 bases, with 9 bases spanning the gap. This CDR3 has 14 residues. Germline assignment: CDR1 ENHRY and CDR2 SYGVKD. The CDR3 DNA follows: TGTGCCATCAGTGCCGACTTCTACACCGGGGAGCTGTTTTTT. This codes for CAISADFYTGELFF.

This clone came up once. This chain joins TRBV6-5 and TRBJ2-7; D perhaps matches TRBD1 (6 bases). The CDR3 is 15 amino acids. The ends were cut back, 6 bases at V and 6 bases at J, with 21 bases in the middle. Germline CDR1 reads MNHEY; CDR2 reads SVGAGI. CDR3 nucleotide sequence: TGTGCCAGCAGCTACGAGCCGGGACAAACGGGCGAGCAGTACTTC. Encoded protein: CASSYEPGQTGEQYF.

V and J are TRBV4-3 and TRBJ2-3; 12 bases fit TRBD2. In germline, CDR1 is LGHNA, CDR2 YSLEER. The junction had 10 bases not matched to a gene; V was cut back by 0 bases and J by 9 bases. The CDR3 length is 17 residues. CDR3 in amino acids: CASSQDATSGRRGTQYF. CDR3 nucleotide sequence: TGCGCCAGCAGCCAAGATGCGACTAGCGGGAGAAGAGGGACGCAGTATTTT.

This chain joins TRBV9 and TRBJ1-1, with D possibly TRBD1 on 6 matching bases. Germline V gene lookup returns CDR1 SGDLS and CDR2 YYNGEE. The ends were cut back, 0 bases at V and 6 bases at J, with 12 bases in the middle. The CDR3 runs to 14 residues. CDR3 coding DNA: TGTGCCAGCAGCGTAGATTTACAGGGCCCTGAAGCTTTCTTT. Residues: CASSVDLQGPEAFF. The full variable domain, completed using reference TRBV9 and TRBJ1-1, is DSGVTQTPKHLITATGQRVTLRCSPRSGDLSVYWYQQSLDQGLQFLIQYYNGEERAKGNILERFSAQQFPDLHSELNLSSLELGDSALYFCASSVDLQGPEAFFGQGTRLTVV.

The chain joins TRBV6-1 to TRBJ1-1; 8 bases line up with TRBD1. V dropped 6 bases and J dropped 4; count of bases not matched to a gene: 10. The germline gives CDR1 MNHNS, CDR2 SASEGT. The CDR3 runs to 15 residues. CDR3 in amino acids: CASRDRDLSGTEAFF. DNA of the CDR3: TGTGCCAGCAGGGACAGGGACCTGTCGGGCACTGAAGCTTTCTTT.

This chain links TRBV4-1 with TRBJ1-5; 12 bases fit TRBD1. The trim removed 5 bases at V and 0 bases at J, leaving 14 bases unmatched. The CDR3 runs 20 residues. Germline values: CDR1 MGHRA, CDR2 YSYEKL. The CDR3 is CASSSPPGQGADYSNQPQHF. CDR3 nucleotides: TGCGCCAGCAGCTCTCCCCCGGGACAGGGGGCGGATTATAGCAATCAGCCCCAGCATTTT.

The CDR3 DNA is TGTGCCAGCAGGGTGGACAGCTCCTACGAGCAGTACTTC. It yields the protein CASRVDSSYEQYF. This chain links TRBV7-9 with TRBJ2-7; possibly TRBD1 for D (6 bases). Germline CDR1 is SEHNR and CDR2 is FQNEAQ (reference sequence). CDR3 length: 13 amino acids. The V and J ends lost 6 bases and 0 bases respectively, with 9 bases between them.

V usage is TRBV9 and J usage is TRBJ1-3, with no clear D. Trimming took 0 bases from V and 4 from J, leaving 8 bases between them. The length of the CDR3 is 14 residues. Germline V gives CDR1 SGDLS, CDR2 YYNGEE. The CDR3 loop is CASSVEPRGNTIYF. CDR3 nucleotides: TGTGCCAGCAGCGTAGAACCGAGGGGAAACACCATATATTTT.

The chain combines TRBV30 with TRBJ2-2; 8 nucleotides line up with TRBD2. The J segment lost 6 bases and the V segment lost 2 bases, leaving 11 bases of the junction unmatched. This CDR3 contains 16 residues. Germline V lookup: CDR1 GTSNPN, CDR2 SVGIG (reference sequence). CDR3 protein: CAWSSQPRGGSGELFF. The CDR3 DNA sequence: TGTGCCTGGAGTTCTCAACCCCGGGGGGGTTCCGGGGAGCTGTTTTTT.

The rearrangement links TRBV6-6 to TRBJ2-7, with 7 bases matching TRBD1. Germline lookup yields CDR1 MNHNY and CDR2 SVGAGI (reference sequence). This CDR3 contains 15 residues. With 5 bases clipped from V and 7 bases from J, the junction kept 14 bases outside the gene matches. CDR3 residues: CASSDDRDADWEQYF. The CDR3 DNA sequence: TGTGCCAGCAGTGATGACAGGGACGCGGATTGGGAGCAGTACTTC.